Shown below are 14 T cell receptor beta chains from a single sample sequenced in a study of blood T cell repertoires in COVID-19. Sequenced by immunoSEQ multiplex PCR; TCRdb stores in-frame clones only, minus some. The profile shows nearly 350,000 clones, more than 75% of them singletons. The specimen was peripheral blood. The receptors were gathered from a woman between 50 and 59 years old with COVID-19, enrolled during active disease.

The gene calls are TRBV19 and TRBJ1-5; D gene unclear. V was trimmed by 3 bases and J by 4 bases, leaving 13 bases between them. Germline loops: CDR1 LNHDA, CDR2 SQIVND (reference sequence). This CDR3 has 15 residues. CDR3 protein: CASSILEEHNQPQHF. DNA for the CDR3: TGTGCCAGTAGTATCCTAGAAGAACATAATCAGCCCCAGCATTTT.

With respect to this clone: Other DNA sequences from this sample encode an identical CDR3 as well. This sequence joins TRBV5-5 and TRBJ2-1; 10 bases fit TRBD2. V gave up 4 bases and J gave up 0 bases; unmatched junction bases: 4. CDR3 size: 16 residues. Germline loops: CDR1 SGHKS, CDR2 YYEKEE (reference sequence). CDR3 in amino acids: CASSASGSTSYNEQFF. The CDR3 nucleotides are TGTGCCAGCAGCGCTAGCGGGAGTACCTCCTACAATGAGCAGTTCTTC. Complete variable domain (other parts from reference TRBV5-5 and TRBJ2-1): DAGVTQSPTHLIKTRGQQVTLRCSPISGHKSVSWYQQVLGQGPQFIFQYYEKEERGRGNFPDRFSARQFPNYSSELNVNALLLGDSALYLCASSASGSTSYNEQFFGPGTRLTVL.

The table lists this clone with a few counts. The chain has TRBV6-5 and TRBJ1-2, with 9 bases matching TRBD1. The CDR3 is made up of 15 amino acids. The V gene's germline CDR1 is MNHEY and CDR2 SVGAGI. V lost 8 bases, J lost 3 bases, and 10 bases stayed unmatched. The CDR3 protein is CASRERGTGYYGYTF. CDR3 nucleotide sequence: TGTGCCAGCCGGGAGCGCGGGACAGGGTACTATGGCTACACCTTC.

This clone was seen more than once but under ten times. The chain is built from TRBV19 and TRBJ2-7, with D possibly matching TRBD2 (6 bases). Germline V gene sequence: CDR1 LNHDA, CDR2 SQIVND (reference sequence). The CDR3 has 14 residues. V was pared by 4 bases and J by 5 bases, with 15 bases between. Written as DNA, the CDR3 is TGTGCCAGTAGTACGGGACTGTGGGAGCACGAGCAGTACTTC. Translating gives CASSTGLWEHEQYF.

The rearrangement links TRBV30 to TRBJ2-2; 15 bases line up with TRBD2. Germline trimming cut 1 base from V and 8 bases from J; bases unmatched to any gene: 2. CDR1 and CDR2 from the germline V gene are GTSNPN and SVGIG (reference sequence). CDR3 length: 15 residues. CDR3 amino acids: CAWSGTSGRAGELFF. DNA of the CDR3: TGTGCCTGGAGTGGGACTAGCGGGAGGGCAGGGGAGCTGTTTTTT.

The chain carries TRBV30 and TRBJ2-7; 8 bases are shared with TRBD2. Germline V gene lookup returns CDR1 GTSNPN and CDR2 SVGIG (reference sequence). The CDR3 is made up of 15 amino acids. Unmatched junction bases numbered 15, after V lost 0 bases and J lost 11 bases. The CDR3 spells CAWSVGLAGKMTEYF. CDR3 sequence (DNA): TGTGCCTGGAGTGTCGGGCTAGCGGGTAAAATGACGGAGTACTTC.

The J gene is TRBJ2-5, the V gene TRBV3-1 (or the pseudogene TRBV3-2); 7 nucleotides match TRBD2. CDR3 size: 20 residues. The germline gives CDR1 LGHDT, CDR2 YNNKEL (reference sequence). J gave up 4 bases and V 0 bases, and 20 bases lay outside the gene matches. CDR3 sequence reads: CASSQEAPRWKREAPETQYF. The DNA for the CDR3 is TGTGCCAGCAGCCAAGAGGCCCCCAGGTGGAAGCGGGAAGCTCCAGAGACCCAGTACTTC.

The V and J genes are TRBV5-1 and TRBJ1-1, with D perhaps matching TRBD1 (5 bases). V lost 0 bases, J lost 1 base, and 10 bases lay in between. The CDR3 extends over 15 amino acids. The V gene's germline CDR1 is SGHRS and CDR2 YFSETQ. The CDR3 here is CASSLARQQNTEAFF. CDR3 nucleotide sequence: TGCGCCAGCAGCTTGGCTAGACAGCAGAACACTGAAGCTTTCTTT. The complete variable domain, with remaining parts taken from reference TRBV5-1 and TRBJ1-1, reads KAGVTQTPRYLIKTRGQQVTLSCSPISGHRSVSWYQQTPGQGLQFLFEYFSETQRNKGNFPGRFSGRQFSNSRSEMNVSTLELGDSALYLCASSLARQQNTEAFFGQGTRLTVV.

The count of this clone is one. J is TRBJ2-3 and V is TRBV5-1; 8 bases fit TRBD2. This CDR3 has 17 amino acids. Looked up from germline, CDR1 is SGHRS and CDR2 is YFSETQ. Trimming at V came to 0 bases and at J to 1 base, leaving 7 bases not matched to a gene. The CDR3 nucleotides are TGCGCCAGCAGCTTGGTGGGAACGGGACTAGGCACAGATACGCAGTATTTT. This encodes CASSLVGTGLGTDTQYF.

This clone was seen a few times. The chain uses TRBV5-1 and TRBJ2-2, with a tentative D call TRBD1 (6 bases). CDR3 length: 14 amino acids. Germline-derived CDR1 and CDR2 are SGHRS and YFSETQ. V gave up 4 bases and J gave up 1 base, with 8 bases separating them. CDR3 protein: CASSEDRNTGELFF. CDR3 in DNA: TGCGCCAGCAGCGAGGACAGGAACACCGGGGAGCTGTTTTTT.

The chain has TRBV5-1 and TRBJ2-3, with 13 bases that match TRBD2. J was trimmed by 0 bases and V by 4 bases; bases with no gene match: 8. There are 18 residues in the CDR3. Germline assignment: CDR1 SGHRS and CDR2 YFSETQ. DNA for the CDR3: TGCGCCAGCAGCCCGGGACTAGCGGGACGCCCTAGCACAGATACGCAGTATTTT. As protein: CASSPGLAGRPSTDTQYF.

The chain is built from TRBV9 and TRBJ2-1, with 9 bases that match TRBD1. V lost 4 bases to trimming and J lost 7 bases; unmatched junction nucleotides: 6. This CDR3 has 14 residues. CDR1 is SGDLS and CDR2 is YYNGEE in the germline V gene. The CDR3 protein is CASSSYRGQNEQFF. As DNA, the CDR3 is TGTGCCAGCAGCTCGTACAGGGGGCAGAATGAGCAGTTCTTC.

The rearrangement links TRBV25-1 to TRBJ2-7, with a possible D match to TRBD1 (6 bases). CDR1 is MGHDK, CDR2 SYGVNS, per germline. The CDR3 has 12 residues. Trimming took 6 bases from V and 7 from J, leaving 13 bases between them. The CDR3, as DNA: TGTGCCAGCAGAGGGGGATCTGGTGAGCAGTACTTC. It is translated as CASRGGSGEQYF.

The gene calls are TRBV30 and TRBJ2-3; 7 bases line up with TRBD2. This CDR3 comprises 15 residues. Germline V CDR1 and CDR2: GTSNPN, SVGIG (reference sequence). With 1 base clipped from V and 3 bases from J, the junction kept 7 bases outside the gene matches. The CDR3 loop is CAWSAHGRGTDTQYF. The DNA of the CDR3 is TGTGCCTGGAGTGCTCATGGGCGGGGGACAGATACGCAGTATTTT.